A single sample gave rise to the 2 T cell receptor beta chains below, sequenced in a study of T-cell reconstitution after alpha-beta-depleted transplantation in children (dated by TCRdb to about 2016). The sample's treatment or condition label, in plain terms: allogeneic hematopoietic cell transplantation with graft depleted of TCRalphabeta T cells and CD19 B cells. Receptor libraries were prepared by PCR. Reads for this sample came from an Illumina HiSeq 2500. To normalize quantification of the TCRbeta repertoire, the TCR libraries were built with molecular barcoding that relied on unique molecular identifiers. TCRdb trimmed public reads at Q25 via fastp, called clones via MiXCR and kept in-frame beta chains. Under each unique CDR3 protein, matching rows form one entry showing the most common genes and DNA. The sample profile shows 300,000 to 350,000 distinct CDR3 sequences; 20% to 30% of them were found once. 9.5% to 12% of the sample comes from the top ten.

Sequences were derived from PBMCs, mostly from graft donor cells, sampled 180 days after TCRalphabeta/CD19-depleted stem cell transplant. Every receptor here comes from a male patient aged 10 to 17 who had a stem cell transplant for acute lymphoblastic leukemia, so the T cells may come from the graft donor.

The chain couples TRBV29-1 to TRBJ2-3; D not resolved. The germline CDR1 and CDR2 sequences are SQVTM and ANQGSEA. Trimming removed 5 bases at V and 4 bases at J, with 10 bases between. This CDR3 contains 12 residues. The CDR3 coding sequence is TGCAGCGTTCTATTCGACTCAGATACGCAGTATTTT. This gives the protein CSVLFDSDTQYF.

This clonotype has just a few counts. This sequence joins TRBV5-1 and TRBJ2-3, with 11 bases fitting TRBD2. This CDR3 spans 16 amino acids. V trimming: 4 bases; J trimming: 2 bases; junction bases outside the gene matches: 6. The germline gives CDR1 SGHRS, CDR2 YFSETQ. The CDR3 DNA reads as TGCGCCAGCAGCACGGGACTAGCGGTCCCCACAGATACGCAGTATTTT. Encoded protein: CASSTGLAVPTDTQYF.